This is a list of T cell receptor beta chains from one sample in a study of response to subunit inactivated influenza vaccine. Using its own MiXCR run on the RT-PCR reads, TCRdb lists one record per CDR3 protein. The data contain roughly 700,000 distinct CDR3 sequences, around 13% of them singletons. The sample was PBMCs from blood, taken around two weeks before vaccination. Receptor source: a man between 45 and 60 years old who received an inactivated influenza vaccine. Both conserved end residues are part of each CDR3. The order of the fields is CDR3 protein, V gene, CDR3 length, J gene, clone size. A clone size is listed for some rows: how often the clone was seen (once, few, many), or a class if it is expanded.

CDR3aa: CATNRATGELFF
v_gene: TRBV10-3
len: 12
j_gene: TRBJ2-2
abundance: few

CDR3aa: CSVGTVNTGELFF
v_gene: TRBV29-1
len: 13
j_gene: TRBJ2-2
abundance: many

CDR3aa: CASSVALNSYEQYF
v_gene: TRBV9
len: 14
j_gene: TRBJ2-7
abundance: NA

CDR3aa: CASSLRTSGSRTSSYEQYF
v_gene: TRBV4-2
len: 19
j_gene: TRBJ2-7
abundance: few

CDR3aa: CSARDEGLSYEQYF
v_gene: TRBV20-1
len: 14
j_gene: TRBJ2-7
abundance: NA

CDR3aa: CASSLSPGQGFYEQYF
v_gene: TRBV27
len: 16
j_gene: TRBJ2-7
abundance: NA

CDR3aa: CASSPLTSGRKESYEQYF
v_gene: TRBV6-1
len: 18
j_gene: TRBJ2-7
abundance: NA

CDR3aa: CASSLHSGQETQYF
v_gene: TRBV5-1
len: 14
j_gene: TRBJ2-5
abundance: many

CDR3aa: CASRPGLNYGYTF
v_gene: TRBV3-1
len: 13
j_gene: TRBJ1-2
abundance: few

CDR3aa: CASVWGLNTEAFF
v_gene: TRBV12-3/TRBV12-4
len: 13
j_gene: TRBJ1-1
abundance: many

CDR3aa: CASSKASGANVLTF
v_gene: TRBV12-3/TRBV12-4
len: 14
j_gene: TRBJ2-6
abundance: few

CDR3aa: CASTMGGVGDTQYF
v_gene: TRBV19
len: 14
j_gene: TRBJ2-3
abundance: once

CDR3aa: CASSPYGGQGNTEAFF
v_gene: TRBV12-3/TRBV12-4
len: 16
j_gene: TRBJ1-1
abundance: few

CDR3aa: CASSSHLSGGLTGELFF
v_gene: TRBV6-2/TRBV6-3
len: 17
j_gene: TRBJ2-2
abundance: few

CDR3aa: CASSYGLVSEQFF
v_gene: TRBV5-1
len: 13
j_gene: TRBJ2-1
abundance: many

CDR3aa: CAIREGQQQNTGELFF
v_gene: TRBV10-3
len: 16
j_gene: TRBJ2-2
abundance: NA

CDR3aa: CASSPGRLLAKNIQYF
v_gene: TRBV27
len: 16
j_gene: TRBJ2-4
abundance: few

CDR3aa: CASSYGVQETQYF
v_gene: TRBV6-5
len: 13
j_gene: TRBJ2-5
abundance: NA

CDR3aa: CASSLSGIGVNQPQHF
v_gene: TRBV7-2
len: 16
j_gene: TRBJ1-5
abundance: NA

CDR3aa: CASSSGLAGSDTQYF
v_gene: TRBV12-3/TRBV12-4
len: 15
j_gene: TRBJ2-3
abundance: NA

CDR3aa: CASSLRGQGTGELFF
v_gene: TRBV28
len: 15
j_gene: TRBJ2-2
abundance: NA

CDR3aa: CASSNDRGADTQYF
v_gene: TRBV6-2/TRBV6-3
len: 14
j_gene: TRBJ2-3
abundance: NA

CDR3aa: CASSLFPRGTRVETQYF
v_gene: TRBV5-5
len: 17
j_gene: TRBJ2-5
abundance: few

CDR3aa: CASSFFREDTQYF
v_gene: TRBV11-2
len: 13
j_gene: TRBJ2-3
abundance: NA

CDR3aa: CASSFLPGTTYEQYF
v_gene: TRBV9
len: 15
j_gene: TRBJ2-7
abundance: few

CDR3aa: CASSWANSYEQYF
v_gene: TRBV27
len: 13
j_gene: TRBJ2-7
abundance: few

CDR3aa: CASSFRTGGHSPLHF
v_gene: TRBV12-3/TRBV12-4
len: 15
j_gene: TRBJ1-6
abundance: few

CDR3aa: CASSISGVAYNEQFF
v_gene: TRBV19
len: 15
j_gene: TRBJ2-1
abundance: NA

CDR3aa: CASSPPSVWRERTDTQYF
v_gene: TRBV18
len: 18
j_gene: TRBJ2-3
abundance: few

CDR3aa: CASIPSPQNHQETQYF
v_gene: TRBV28
len: 16
j_gene: TRBJ2-5
abundance: NA

CDR3aa: CASSFDSSNTEAFF
v_gene: TRBV5-5
len: 14
j_gene: TRBJ1-1
abundance: NA

CDR3aa: CASSPTGVRTQYF
v_gene: TRBV11-2
len: 13
j_gene: TRBJ2-3
abundance: few

CDR3aa: CASSQGLSGSGYEQYF
v_gene: TRBV4-3
len: 16
j_gene: TRBJ2-7
abundance: many

CDR3aa: CASSWGQAQQFF
v_gene: TRBV12-3/TRBV12-4
len: 12
j_gene: TRBJ2-1
abundance: NA

CDR3aa: CASSLFGSSGNTIYF
v_gene: TRBV12-3/TRBV12-4
len: 15
j_gene: TRBJ1-3
abundance: few

CDR3aa: CASSYNPGQTYEQYF
v_gene: TRBV7-2
len: 15
j_gene: TRBJ2-7
abundance: few

CDR3aa: CASSQDGQGGTGELFF
v_gene: TRBV4-3
len: 16
j_gene: TRBJ2-2
abundance: many

CDR3aa: CASSFSGLAVYNEQFF
v_gene: TRBV7-3
len: 16
j_gene: TRBJ2-1
abundance: many

CDR3aa: CASSPGQPNQPQHF
v_gene: TRBV5-1
len: 14
j_gene: TRBJ1-5
abundance: many

CDR3aa: CSARPGLRVGTQYF
v_gene: TRBV20-1
len: 14
j_gene: TRBJ2-5
abundance: few

CDR3aa: CASSQANLYEQYF
v_gene: TRBV3-1
len: 13
j_gene: TRBJ2-7
abundance: NA

CDR3aa: CSAYRTGAHYGYTF
v_gene: TRBV20-1
len: 14
j_gene: TRBJ1-2
abundance: many

CDR3aa: CASSPGPTSTDTQYF
v_gene: TRBV7-9
len: 15
j_gene: TRBJ2-3
abundance: few

CDR3aa: CATSDPTRISGANVLTF
v_gene: TRBV24-1
len: 17
j_gene: TRBJ2-6
abundance: NA

CDR3aa: CASSLWSRGYEQYF
v_gene: TRBV7-9
len: 14
j_gene: TRBJ2-7
abundance: few

CDR3aa: CASSRDRPKGTDTQYF
v_gene: TRBV3-1
len: 16
j_gene: TRBJ2-3
abundance: NA

CDR3aa: CSAISGNSNQPQHF
v_gene: TRBV20-1
len: 14
j_gene: TRBJ1-5
abundance: NA

CDR3aa: CSAHNRGLAGPQETQYF
v_gene: TRBV29-1
len: 17
j_gene: TRBJ2-5
abundance: few

CDR3aa: CASSGPWAYEQYF
v_gene: TRBV6-1
len: 13
j_gene: TRBJ2-7
abundance: NA

CDR3aa: CASSQDLGAQTDTQYF
v_gene: TRBV4-3
len: 16
j_gene: TRBJ2-3
abundance: NA